Listed below are T cell receptor beta chains from one sample, sequenced in a study of blood T cell repertoires in COVID-19. The table came from immunoSEQ multiplex PCR; TCRdb's copy has only in-frame clones and leaves some out. The sample lists hundreds of thousands of clones; 87% were seen once. Sample: peripheral blood. Receptors were obtained from a woman aged 45-60 years who had recovered from COVID-19. The conserved cysteine and the conserved F or W are not part of the CDR3 here. The D gene is left open where the match is weak.

j_call v_call d_call cdr3_aa
TRBJ1-3 TRBV5-4 TRBD1 ASSRTGPGNTIY
TRBJ1-5 TRBV28 . ASSLAGQPQH
TRBJ2-7 TRBV5-6 . ASSFRVPSEQY
TRBJ1-2 TRBV29-1 . SVGGGNYGYT
TRBJ2-1 TRBV28 TRBD1 ASTPFRGQMSVNEQF
TRBJ1-1 TRBV15 . ATSTGVPLIEAF
TRBJ1-5 TRBV11-2 . ASSGDGTIGGQPQH
TRBJ2-7 TRBV9 . ASSVGLDSYEQY
TRBJ2-6 TRBV28 TRBD1 ASNLQGAGANVLT
TRBJ2-7 TRBV4-3 TRBD2 ASSQDGLAGGTSYEQY
TRBJ2-7 TRBV11-2 . ASSLVGSVYEQY
TRBJ2-2 TRBV28 TRBD2 ASRLGGLAGVTGELF
TRBJ1-1 TRBV4-1 . ASSHYRARDTEAF
TRBJ2-2 TRBV11-3 TRBD1 ASSITGGYTGELF
TRBJ1-3 TRBV9 . ASSVALGVGNTIY
TRBJ2-7 TRBV6-5 . ASSSEGGYEQY
TRBJ2-1 TRBV7-7 TRBD1 ASSSSTGGHNEQF
TRBJ2-3 TRBV5-1 TRBD2 ASSSGGGTDTQY
TRBJ2-7 TRBV15 . ATSIDSEQY
TRBJ1-2 TRBV28 . ACRRQVLNYGYT
TRBJ1-3 TRBV28 . ASSTPPGSGNTIY
TRBJ1-1 TRBV19 . ASSTAGATEAF
TRBJ2-1 TRBV11-3 . ASATRSGNEQF
TRBJ2-4 TRBV28 TRBD1 ASSPRGQKNIQY
TRBJ1-5 TRBV2 . ASSRIANQPQH
TRBJ1-3 TRBV3-1/TRBV3-2 . ASSQDRGSGNTIY
TRBJ1-4 TRBV6-5 . ASTGRDGEKLF
TRBJ2-1 TRBV7-2 . ASSLASDNEQF
TRBJ2-1 TRBV7-8 TRBD2 ASSLEVGGVDEQF
TRBJ2-3 TRBV5-6 TRBD2 ASSPASGRYFDTQY
TRBJ2-1 TRBV6-1 . ASSEGSPYNEQF
TRBJ2-3 TRBV11-2 . ASSREGVGTDTQY
TRBJ1-1 TRBV28 . ASRIRGANTEAF
TRBJ1-4 TRBV28 . ASKQGNEKLF
TRBJ2-1 TRBV9 TRBD2 ASGRPTTSGYNEQF
TRBJ2-7 TRBV3-1/TRBV3-2 . ASSQERTNYEQY
TRBJ1-2 TRBV7-2 TRBD1 ASSPTPQGKRGYT
TRBJ2-5 TRBV5-1 . ASSLDRGRQETQY